This T cell receptor (beta chain) is from a study of blood T cell repertoires in COVID-19. As for the study in general: Some COVID-19 samples were acute and others convalescent; all came from the United States, Italy and Spain. Sample material is recorded as cDNA or gDNA derived from T cells, B-cell-depleted T cells, or PBMCs.

The germline V gene encodes CDR1 WNHNN and CDR2 SYGVQD (reference sequence). Trimming shortened V by 4 bases and J by 2 bases, and 9 bases separated the two germline ends. The CDR3 is 15 amino acids. Original analysis: The assay estimated nucleated cells by amplifying reference gene primers. Data came from immunoSEQ multiplex PCR; TCRdb stores just in-frame clones and leaves some out. The D gene and trimming were derived from the DNA, and the V and J assignments and clone size from that table. The table includes around 250,000 clones, just under 90% detected once. This clone was observed a few times. Living in under 30 US areas, the participants were between roughly 18 and 89 years of age.

The specimen was PBMCs or T cells enriched from blood (not recorded which). The sequence came from a woman in her thirties with acute COVID-19. V gene TRBV10-1 combines with J gene TRBJ2-6; D is ambiguous. In DNA, the CDR3 is TGCGCCAGCAGTGTGCAGGTAGCTGGGGCCAACGTCCTGACTTTC. Its translation: CASSVQVAGANVLTF.